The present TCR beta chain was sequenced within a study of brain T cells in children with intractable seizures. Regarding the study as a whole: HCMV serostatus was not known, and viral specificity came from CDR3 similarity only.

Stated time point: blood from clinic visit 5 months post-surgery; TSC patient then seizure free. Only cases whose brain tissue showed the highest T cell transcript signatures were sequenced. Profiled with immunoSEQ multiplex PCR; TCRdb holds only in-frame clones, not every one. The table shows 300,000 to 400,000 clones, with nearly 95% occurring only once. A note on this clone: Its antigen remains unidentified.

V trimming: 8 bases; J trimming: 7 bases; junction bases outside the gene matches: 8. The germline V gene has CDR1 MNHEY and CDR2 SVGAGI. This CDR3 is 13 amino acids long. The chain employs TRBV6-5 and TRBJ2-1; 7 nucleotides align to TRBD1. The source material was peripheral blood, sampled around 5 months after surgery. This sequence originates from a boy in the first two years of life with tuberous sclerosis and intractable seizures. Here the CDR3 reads CASSTRQGNEQFF. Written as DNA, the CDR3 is TGTGCCAGCTCGACCCGACAGGGAAATGAGCAGTTCTTC.